A single sample is the source of the 6 T cell receptor beta chains below, sequenced in a study of cytomegalovirus exposure and HLA in healthy donors. Both 60 Vbeta primers and 13 Jbeta primers went into the PCR. Data came from immunoSEQ multiplex PCR; TCRdb stores just in-frame clones and leaves some out. The repertoire holds approximately 100,000 clones, with around 79% as singletons. Sequencing used PBMCs. The receptor source for this set is a woman aged 40 to 49 in good health and CMV-seronegative.

The chain carries TRBV11-3 and TRBJ2-1, with D tentatively TRBD1 (6 bases). Trimming shortened V by 5 bases and J by 6 bases, and 11 bases separated the two germline ends. In germline, CDR1 is SGHNT, CDR2 YENEEA. The CDR3 is made up of 13 amino acids. The CDR3 DNA follows: TGTGCCAGCAGCCCCCTAGGGGGCAATGAGCAGTTCTTC. Its protein product is CASSPLGGNEQFF.

This rearrangement joins TRBV5-1 to TRBJ1-2, with D possibly being TRBD1 (5 bases). Trimming cost V 3 bases and J 0 bases, with 12 bases left between them. This CDR3 contains 15 residues. In germline, CDR1 is SGHRS, CDR2 YFSETQ. DNA of the CDR3: TGCGCCAGCAGCTGGGGGGTCGGAGCTAACTATGGCTACACCTTC. It is translated as CASSWGVGANYGYTF. Full variable domain (missing parts from reference TRBV5-1 and TRBJ1-2): KAGVTQTPRYLIKTRGQQVTLSCSPISGHRSVSWYQQTPGQGLQFLFEYFSETQRNKGNFPGRFSGRQFSNSRSEMNVSTLELGDSALYLCASSWGVGANYGYTFGSGTRLTVV.

The chain employs TRBV4-3 and TRBJ1-2, with TRBD1 matching over 8 bases. The CDR3 has 15 amino acids. Germline values: CDR1 LGHNA, CDR2 YSLEER. Trimming at V came to 5 bases and at J to 4 bases, leaving 9 bases not matched to a gene. The CDR3 sequence is CASSLQGATAYGYTF. In DNA form, the CDR3 reads TGCGCCAGCAGCTTGCAGGGGGCAACGGCCTATGGCTACACCTTC.

The chain recombines TRBV18 with TRBJ2-7, with no clear D. Trimming removed 2 bases from V and 4 bases from J, with 6 bases in between. The CDR3 sequence is 12 residues long. Germline V lookup: CDR1 KGHSH, CDR2 LQKENI. As DNA, the CDR3 is TGTGCCAGCTCACCAGACAAGTACGAGCAGTACTTC. Amino acids: CASSPDKYEQYF.

Written as DNA, the CDR3 is TGTGCCAGTAGTGCCGACCTAGCGGGCTACGAGCAGTACTTC. The encoded protein is CASSADLAGYEQYF. The V gene is TRBV19, the J gene TRBJ2-7; TRBD2 matches 8 bases. There are 14 residues in the CDR3. CDR1 LNHDA and CDR2 SQIVND come from the germline V gene (reference sequence). Trimming cost V 5 bases and J 3 bases; bases outside gene matches: 6.

This sequence joins TRBV19 and TRBJ1-1, with 8 bases fitting TRBD1. The V gene's germline CDR1 is LNHDA and CDR2 SQIVND (reference sequence). V shed 7 bases, J shed 2 bases, and the junction held 9 bases outside the gene matches. This CDR3 region has 15 residues. The CDR3 DNA sequence: TGTGCCAGTACCCCCCTGGACAGGGATAACACTGAAGCTTTCTTT. This sequence encodes CASTPLDRDNTEAFF.